This T cell receptor beta chain was sequenced during a study of immune heterogeneity within non-small cell lung tumors (dated by TCRdb to the late 2010s). About the study as a whole: Histology comprised several squamous cell carcinomas, more than 8 non-squamous carcinomas and 1 tumor not otherwise specified. Whole-exome sequencing, RNA-seq and TCR beta repertoire sequencing were combined for multiple spatially distinct regions from each NSCLC tumor so that intratumoral immune heterogeneity could be examined. TCR repertoire analysis included 57 tumor loci from 15 patients, whereas transcriptome data included only approximately 44 loci from 11 to 12 patients. Binding of neoantigens to the HLA alleles of each patient was predicted with netMHCpan-3.0 for mutant peptides of 8 to 11 amino acids. Study-wide conclusions, independent of this receptor: Local T-cell repertoire clonality showed a statistically significant but moderate positive correlation with local tumor mutational burden (R approximately 0.34). Within a patient, identical dominant CDR3B clonotypes were found to recur across loci, yet unique high-frequency clones were also harbored in different tumor locations. High-frequency TCR beta clonotypes were largely distinct between individual patients.

The TCR beta CDR3 region was amplified with a multiplex PCR system whose first round of approximately 10 cycles used 32 V-gene forward primers and 13 J-gene reverse primers. First-round PCR used a QIAGEN Multiplex PCR Kit, and primer sequences were filed in Chinese patent CN105087789A. Illumina universal primers were attached in a second round of PCR run with the Phusion High-Fidelity PCR Kit. The TCR libraries underwent paired-end sequencing with a read length of 151 bp on the Illumina HiSeq X Ten platform. In the authors' own workflow: Reads without multiplex PCR primers were removed using Cutadapt, read pairs were merged using PEAR, and CDR3 regions were called using MiXCR with default settings. Repertoire diversity used Shannon entropy, and clonality was computed as one minus Shannon entropy divided by ln of productive unique sequence count. Clonotypes at a frequency of at least 0.5% were defined as dominant or high-frequency T-cell clones. The raw public data were reprocessed by TCRdb itself: fastp quality trimming at Q25, MiXCR clonotype calling, in-frame beta chains only. Identical CDR3 proteins give one entry, which carries the most common genes and DNA. The V and J calls here are based on TCRdb, not the publication. This sample holds fewer than 13,000 distinct CDR3 sequences; roughly a quarter were observed only once. Clones ranked in the top ten supply over 10% of the sample.

The TCR template was genomic DNA extracted from bulk tumor tissue, and about 0.6 ug of gDNA was amplified for each sample. During surgery, several biopsies were collected from each primary tumor and placed as far from one another as possible within the tumor mass. The study cohort was described as untreated, and the patients were newly diagnosed NSCLC cases having curative surgery. The donors were fewer than 17 patients with newly diagnosed non-small cell lung cancer who were having surgery with curative intent. Resected tumor masses were reviewed by two independent pathologists. Only DNA and RNA samples of high quality went on to sequencing. As a fraction of the sample, this clonotype is medium-sized (0.01 to 0.1%). The antigen this receptor binds is unknown. Base-call qualities are not available, and no considerably larger clone is one nucleotide away. This TCR was recovered from a man aged 50 or older with non-small cell lung cancer. Sequenced: lung tumor tissue.

The sequence in DNA is TGTGCCAGCAGCGATCCGGGACGGCCACCCTCCGAGCAGTACTTC. This codes for CASSDPGRPPSEQYF. Here the chain combines TRBV11-2 and TRBJ2-7; the D gene is perhaps TRBD1 or TRBD2, as each covers 5 bases. There are 15 amino acids in the CDR3, from cysteine to phenylalanine inclusive. Just the 45-base CDR3 DNA is kept, in frame starting at base 1. CDR1 and CDR2, looked up from the germline V gene, are SGHAT and FQNNGV. Relative to germline, V is 5 bases shorter and J is 6 bases shorter, with 20 bases between their ends.